These 31 T cell receptor beta chains originate from one sample sequenced in a study of blood T cell repertoires in COVID-19. Profiled with immunoSEQ multiplex PCR; TCRdb holds only in-frame clones, not every one. The data contain 250,000 to 300,000 clones, approximately 84% of them singletons. Sample: PBMCs or T cells enriched from blood (not recorded which). These receptors came from a man younger than 35 who had recovered from COVID-19.

The chain couples TRBV7-8 to TRBJ2-1; possibly TRBD2 for D (5 bases). The CDR3 consists of 14 residues. The V end was cut by 5 bases, the J end by 4 bases, with 12 bases between. Germline CDR1 reads SGHVS; CDR2 reads FQNEAQ. CDR3 region: CASSPGLDYNEQFF. Written as DNA, the CDR3 is TGTGCCAGCAGCCCCGGACTGGATTACAATGAGCAGTTCTTC.

This clone was picked up a small number of times. The V gene is TRBV4-1, the J gene TRBJ2-7, with D uncertain. Trimming shortened V by 0 bases and J by 6 bases, and 15 bases separated the two germline ends. This CDR3 contains 15 residues. Germline V gene lookup returns CDR1 MGHRA and CDR2 YSYEKL. CDR3 in amino acids: CASSQDQAPSGEQYF. DNA of the CDR3: TGCGCCAGCAGCCAAGATCAAGCACCATCCGGCGAGCAGTACTTC.

The rearrangement links TRBV6-5 to TRBJ2-3; 9 nucleotides agree with TRBD2. The CDR3 runs 16 residues. With 0 bases clipped from V and 4 bases from J, the junction kept 5 bases outside the gene matches. CDR1 and CDR2 (germline): MNHEY, SVGAGI. CDR3 protein: CASSYSRGRASDTQYF. The DNA of the CDR3 is TGTGCCAGCAGTTACTCCCGCGGGAGGGCATCAGATACGCAGTATTTT.

This chain links TRBV27 with TRBJ1-2; D uncertain. Germline V gene lookup returns CDR1 MNHEY and CDR2 SMNVEV (reference sequence). Trimming removed 6 bases from V and 4 bases from J, with 9 bases in between. The CDR3 is 12 residues long. The CDR3 loop is CASRRGGYGYTF. The CDR3 DNA reads as TGTGCCAGCAGACGGGGAGGCTATGGCTACACCTTC.

The chain joins TRBV2 to TRBJ1-1; TRBD1 aligns across 7 bases. After removal of 4 bases from V and 7 bases from J, the junction contained 3 bases not matched to a gene. The CDR3 runs 12 residues. Germline CDR1 and CDR2: SNHLY and FYNNEI. Written as DNA, the CDR3 is TGTGCCAGCAGTGGGGGACAGATTGAAGCTTTCTTT. Residues: CASSGGQIEAFF.

This chain connects TRBV6-5 to TRBJ1-1; a possible D gene is TRBD1 (6 bases). Germline CDR1 MNHEY, CDR2 SVGAGI. V lost 0 bases to trimming and J lost 3 bases, with 11 bases between them. This CDR3 is built from 15 residues. CDR3 sequence (DNA): TGTGCCAGCAGTTACTCGGGGGCAACTGACACTGAAGCTTTCTTT. It encodes CASSYSGATDTEAFF.

V and J are TRBV2 and TRBJ1-1; TRBD1 matches at 7 bases. V shed 5 bases, J shed 1 base, and the junction held 4 bases outside the gene matches. The CDR3 runs to 14 residues. Per germline, CDR1 SNHLY and CDR2 FYNNEI. The CDR3 loop reads CASSLKGANTEAFF. CDR3 bases: TGTGCCAGCAGTTTAAAGGGGGCGAACACTGAAGCTTTCTTT.

This clone was observed a handful of times. The chain uses TRBV6-5 and TRBJ1-1; no firm D call. The germline V gene encodes CDR1 MNHEY and CDR2 SVGAGI. Trimming cost V 6 bases and J 2 bases, with 7 bases left between them. This CDR3 comprises 12 residues. CDR3 protein: CASRRANTEAFF. CDR3 coding DNA: TGTGCCAGCAGGAGGGCTAACACTGAAGCTTTCTTT.

V is TRBV15 and J is TRBJ2-3; 7 bases align to TRBD1. This CDR3 is 17 amino acids long. The germline gives CDR1 LNHNV, CDR2 YYDKDF (reference sequence). V dropped 3 bases and J dropped 2; count of bases not matched to a gene: 11. CDR3 DNA sequence: TGTGCCACCAGCAGTGGACAGGCCGAACTGCTCACAGATACGCAGTATTTT. It specifies CATSSGQAELLTDTQYF. Complete variable domain (other parts from reference TRBV15 and TRBJ2-3): DAMVIQNPRYQVTQFGKPVTLSCSQTLNHNVMYWYQQKSSQAPKLLFHYYDKDFNNEADTPDNFQSRRPNTSFCFLDIRSPGLGDTAMYLCATSSGQAELLTDTQYFGPGTRLTVL.

The chain has TRBV19 and TRBJ1-4; D call uncertain. This CDR3 comprises 11 residues. V lost 6 bases to trimming and J lost 8 bases, with 7 bases between them. Germline-derived CDR1 and CDR2 are LNHDA and SQIVND (reference sequence). CDR3 residues: CASSPGEKLFF. CDR3 nucleotides: TGTGCCAGTAGCCCAGGAGAAAAACTGTTTTTT. The variable domain in full, with the rest retrieved from reference TRBV19 and TRBJ1-4, is DGGITQSPKYLFRKEGQNVTLSCEQNLNHDAMYWYRQDPGQGLRLIYYSQIVNDFQKGDIAEGYSVSREKKESFPLTVTSAQKNPTAFYLCASSPGEKLFFGSGTQLSVL.

J is TRBJ2-4 and V is TRBV28, with TRBD1 matching 8 bases. J was trimmed by 8 bases and V by 8 bases; bases with no gene match: 5. This CDR3 has 12 residues. CDR1 MDHEN and CDR2 SYDVKM come from the germline V gene. In nucleotides, the CDR3 is TGTGCCAGCGCAGGGGGCTCGGACATTCAGTACTTC. Encoded protein: CASAGGSDIQYF.

The chain joins TRBV7-9 to TRBJ1-1, with D perhaps TRBD1 (5 bases). This CDR3 contains 19 residues. The germline V and J ends were trimmed by 5 bases and 0 bases, with 25 bases remaining between them. Germline assignment: CDR1 SEHNR and CDR2 FQNEAQ (reference sequence). The CDR3 spells CASSRIGSGPERMNTEAFF. CDR3 bases: TGTGCCAGCAGCCGAATCGGGTCAGGGCCTGAGAGGATGAACACTGAAGCTTTCTTT.

On this clone: One junction end disagrees with the germline gene, perhaps due to a read error. The same CDR3 also results from other DNA sequences found in this sample. The V call is TRBV25-1, the J call TRBJ2-7, with 9 bases lining up with TRBD2. CDR1 and CDR2 (germline): MGHDK, SYGVNS. This CDR3 is built from 16 residues. CDR3 residues: CASSEISGSHPYEQYF. The CDR3 DNA follows: TGTGCCAGCAGTGAAATTAGCGGGAGTCACCCCTACGAGCAATACTTC.

This chain joins TRBV6-5 and TRBJ1-4; 8 nucleotides agree with TRBD1. The CDR3 runs to 14 residues. With 6 bases clipped from V and 8 bases from J, the junction kept 8 bases outside the gene matches. Germline V gives CDR1 MNHEY, CDR2 SVGAGI. The CDR3 reads CASRKTGGREKLFF. The CDR3 DNA is TGTGCCAGCAGAAAAACAGGGGGGAGAGAAAAACTGTTTTTT.

This sequence joins TRBV27 and TRBJ1-6; D not resolved. CDR3 length equals 18 residues. V was shortened by 0 bases and J by 4 bases, with 16 bases between the two germline ends. Germline CDR1 MNHEY, CDR2 SMNVEV (reference sequence). CDR3 coding DNA: TGTGCCAGCAGTTTATCCTCCGGCGCTACGGGATATAATTCACCCCTCCACTTT. This codes for CASSLSSGATGYNSPLHF.

The chain couples TRBV5-4 to TRBJ2-2, with a weak D call TRBD1 (5 bases). From germline, CDR1 is SGHNT and CDR2 YYREEE (reference sequence). The CDR3 totals 14 residues. Trimming removed 4 bases from V and 6 bases from J, with 13 bases in between. CDR3: CASSMWGGPGELFF. The CDR3 DNA sequence: TGTGCCAGCAGCATGTGGGGCGGCCCCGGGGAGCTGTTTTTT.

CDR3 sequence reads: CASRATGGNQPQHF. The DNA of the CDR3 is TGTGCCAGCAGGGCGACAGGAGGCAATCAGCCCCAGCATTTT. This chain connects TRBV25-1 to TRBJ1-5; D perhaps matches TRBD1 (6 bases). The CDR3 totals 14 residues. Per germline, CDR1 MGHDK and CDR2 SYGVNS. Trimming cost V 6 bases and J 2 bases, with 11 bases left between them.

The gene calls are TRBV18 and TRBJ1-5; D possibly corresponds to TRBD1 (6 bases). The CDR3 contains 12 residues. Germline CDR1 KGHSH, CDR2 LQKENI. Trimming pared 4 bases from V and 7 bases from J, leaving 8 bases between. The DNA for the CDR3 is TGTGCCAGCTCACGGGGGGGCCAGCCCCAGCATTTT. It is translated as CASSRGGQPQHF.

V usage is TRBV24-1 and J usage is TRBJ1-2, with no clear D. Germline-derived CDR1 and CDR2 are KGHDR and SFDVKD. The CDR3 sequence is 15 residues long. Trimming left V 2 bases short and J 0 bases short, with 9 bases between. CDR3 nucleotide sequence: TGTGCCACCAGTGATTCCCGGTTTCCTAACTATGGCTACACCTTC. Protein product: CATSDSRFPNYGYTF.

This chain links TRBV27 with TRBJ1-1; D is perhaps TRBD1 (5 bases). Germline V gene sequence: CDR1 MNHEY, CDR2 SMNVEV (reference sequence). The CDR3 is 14 amino acids. Deletions cut 7 bases from V and 4 bases from J, with 16 bases between. The CDR3 DNA follows: TGTGCCAGCACTTCTCCATCCGGGGGCACTGAAGCTTTCTTT. Translating it yields CASTSPSGGTEAFF.

The CDR3 DNA reads as TGTGCCACCAGAAGAATCTACCGGGACAGGGATAATTCACCCCTCCACTTT. Its protein product is CATRRIYRDRDNSPLHF. This rearrangement joins TRBV24-1 to TRBJ1-6; 9 nucleotides match TRBD1. In germline, CDR1 is KGHDR, CDR2 SFDVKD. This CDR3 comprises 17 residues. V shed 7 bases and J 5 bases; nucleotides not matched to a gene: 11.

This clone has only one observation. The gene calls are TRBV4-1 and TRBJ2-1; D possibly corresponds to TRBD1 (6 bases). Germline V CDR1 and CDR2: MGHRA, YSYEKL. The CDR3 totals 14 residues. Trimming took off 2 bases at V and 5 bases at J, with 10 bases between the two ends. This chain's CDR3 is CASSQPGTNNEQFF. CDR3 bases: TGCGCCAGCAGCCAACCCGGGACAAACAATGAGCAGTTCTTC.

The rearrangement uses TRBV5-1 and TRBJ2-7; perhaps TRBD1 as D (5 bases). CDR3 length: 15 residues. Germline loops: CDR1 SGHRS, CDR2 YFSETQ. Trimming took 2 bases from V and 0 from J, leaving 12 bases between them. CDR3 in amino acids: CASSLTGDASYEQYF. The CDR3 nucleotides are TGCGCCAGCAGCTTAACAGGTGACGCCTCCTACGAGCAGTACTTC.

In nucleotides, the CDR3 is TGTGCCAGTAGTCCAGGGGACAGTTCCTACAATGAGCAGTTCTTC. As protein: CASSPGDSSYNEQFF. V gene TRBV19 combines with J gene TRBJ2-1; 7 bases line up with TRBD1. With V trimmed by 5 bases and J by 1 base, 5 bases remained unmatched. The CDR3 is made up of 15 amino acids. Germline CDR1 reads LNHDA; CDR2 reads SQIVND (reference sequence).

The J gene is TRBJ1-2, the V gene TRBV10-2; D call uncertain. Germline values: CDR1 WSHSY, CDR2 SAAADI. V was clipped by 2 bases and J by 2 bases, with 9 bases between them. The CDR3 sequence is 14 residues long. The CDR3, as DNA: TGCGCCAGCAGTGAGGTTCGGGGAAACTATGGCTACACCTTC. This sequence encodes CASSEVRGNYGYTF.

J is TRBJ1-1 and V is TRBV7-8, with 8 bases that match TRBD1. In germline, CDR1 is SGHVS, CDR2 FQNEAQ. V was clipped by 9 bases and J by 4 bases; unmatched bases: 7. The CDR3 contains 13 residues. CDR3 nucleotide sequence: TGTGCCAGTCAAGGCACAGGGGGCACTGAAGCTTTCTTT. It is translated as CASQGTGGTEAFF. Supplemented by reference TRBV7-8 and TRBJ1-1, the full variable domain reads GAGVSQSPRYKVAKRGQDVALRCDPISGHVSLFWYQQALGQGPEFLTYFQNEAQLDKSGLPSDRFFAERPEGSVSTLKIQRTQQEDSAVYLCASQGTGGTEAFFGQGTRLTVV.

The chain couples TRBV5-1 to TRBJ1-1; no clear D. Germline CDR1 and CDR2: SGHRS and YFSETQ. V lost 3 bases and J 1 base, leaving 13 bases between the germline ends. The CDR3 consists of 15 residues. The CDR3 sequence is CASSSLEWANTEAFF. CDR3 bases: TGCGCCAGCAGCTCCCTCGAGTGGGCGAACACTGAAGCTTTCTTT.

The chain employs TRBV6-5 and TRBJ1-2, with D uncertain. The germline V gene encodes CDR1 MNHEY and CDR2 SVGAGI. This CDR3 spans 13 amino acids. V lost 6 bases to trimming and J lost 6 bases, with 14 bases between them. CDR3 protein: CASSLPYGDGYTF. The CDR3 nucleotides are TGTGCCAGCAGCCTCCCGTACGGGGATGGCTACACCTTC.

The V call is TRBV27, the J call TRBJ1-4; D is possibly TRBD1 (5 bases). With 6 bases removed from V and 8 bases from J, the gap between germline ends came to 16 bases. This CDR3 is built from 14 residues. Germline V gene sequence: CDR1 MNHEY, CDR2 SMNVEV (reference sequence). This CDR3 is CASRISGVGEKLFF. The CDR3 bases are TGTGCCAGCAGGATCTCGGGGGTTGGCGAAAAACTGTTTTTT.

CDR3 nucleotides: TGTGCCAGCAGCTTACGGAGCTCTGGGGCCAACGTCCTGACTTTC. It specifies CASSLRSSGANVLTF. This sequence joins TRBV11-3 and TRBJ2-6; D unresolved. Germline V gene lookup returns CDR1 SGHNT and CDR2 YENEEA. CDR3 length: 15 amino acids. V dropped 2 bases and J dropped 0 bases, with 5 bases sitting between them.

This chain's CDR3 is CASSQEPTVTGELFF. CDR3 sequence (DNA): TGCGCCAGCAGCCAAGAACCGACAGTCACCGGGGAGCTGTTTTTT. The rearrangement links TRBV4-1 to TRBJ2-2; the D gene is possibly TRBD1 (5 bases). The V end was cut by 0 bases, the J end by 4 bases, with 9 bases between. The CDR3 sequence is 15 residues long. Germline CDR1 MGHRA, CDR2 YSYEKL.